Listed below are T cell receptor beta chains from one sample, sequenced in a study of Ad26.COV2.S vaccination and SARS-CoV-2 variants. Clones were read by immunoSEQ multiplex PCR, and TCRdb kept only the in-frame ones, dropping some. The sample has approximately 300,000 clones; about 86% are singletons. The sample consisted of peripheral blood, taken in a trial of Ad26.COV2.S vaccine versus placebo. The receptors derive from a person between 18 and 65 years old who received the Ad26.COV2.S COVID-19 vaccine or a placebo. Both conserved end residues are trimmed from each CDR3. Clone size appears in some rows only: once, few, many, or a class for an expanded clone.

cdr3_aa j_call clone_size v_call
ASSQERAQGLEETQY TRBJ2-5 - TRBV4-1
ASSLEGLENTEAF TRBJ1-1 once TRBV5-1
ASRGQLDYGYT TRBJ1-2 - TRBV6-5
ASILGQALDTQY TRBJ2-3 once TRBV21-1
ASSPGRGRNTEAF TRBJ1-1 - TRBV19
ASSYGGKEQY TRBJ2-7 - TRBV6-5
ASSPRKIQAGSF TRBJ2-1 - TRBV25-1
ASSERTSGVLTDTQY TRBJ2-3 - TRBV14
ASSLAGGPGYT TRBJ1-2 once TRBV7-9
ASSLGGGPEETQY TRBJ2-5 - TRBV5-1
ASSIRGAHQPQH TRBJ1-5 - TRBV19
ASTPAAYTEAF TRBJ1-1 once TRBV6-5
AISDSRSTDTQY TRBJ2-3 - TRBV10-3
ASSSTGHWNTEAF TRBJ1-1 - TRBV5-1
ASSRQGGSNQPQH TRBJ1-5 - TRBV4-1
ASSADRGASGYT TRBJ1-2 - TRBV7-9
ASSREQGYTEAF TRBJ1-1 - TRBV19
ASSRDRSTGELF TRBJ2-2 - TRBV6-5
ASGRGAYEQY TRBJ2-7 - TRBV7-9
ASSRDRARSLGDTQY TRBJ2-3 - TRBV11-2
ASSRTGQYGYT TRBJ1-2 - TRBV18
ASGSGGINTGELF TRBJ2-2 - TRBV12-5
ASSREGRAYNEQF TRBJ2-1 - TRBV5-4
ASSLQGRGVDTQY TRBJ2-3 - TRBV11-2
ASTGLAGGFGELF TRBJ2-2 once TRBV6-5
ASQTTGSYEQY TRBJ2-7 - TRBV2
AISRGSRANTEAF TRBJ1-1 - TRBV10-3
ASSHFRTSGNGYNEQF TRBJ2-1 - TRBV5-8
ASSSKGLASETQY TRBJ2-5 - TRBV5-1
ASGGQMNTEAF TRBJ1-1 - TRBV5-1
ASSLVDREFLKQY TRBJ2-7 - TRBV7-9
ASSEVPYSPLH TRBJ1-6 - TRBV6-1
SGGTYNEQF TRBJ2-1 - TRBV20-1
ASSHFPTGLDGYGNEQF TRBJ2-1 - TRBV7-8
ASSRGGGGELF TRBJ2-2 - TRBV6-5
SARTIQKQY TRBJ2-7 - TRBV20-1
ASSLWGARNTGELF TRBJ2-2 - TRBV7-9
ASSGPDRAPYEQY TRBJ2-7 - TRBV6-6
ASATGMSDTQY TRBJ2-3 - TRBV19
ASSAGTSGVADTQY TRBJ2-3 - TRBV7-2
ASSPGLNRGEQY TRBJ2-7 - TRBV2